A selection of T cell receptor beta chains follows, all from one sample in a study of cytomegalovirus exposure and HLA in healthy donors. Data came from immunoSEQ multiplex PCR; TCRdb stores just in-frame clones and leaves some out. The sample contains fewer than 250,000 clones, about 81% of which appear only once. Input material: PBMCs. Receptor source: a man aged 25-45 years in good health and CMV-seropositive. CDR3s include the opening cysteine and the closing phenylalanine or tryptophan. Fields, in order: V gene, J gene, clone size, D gene, CDR3 protein, CDR3 DNA. A D gene is named only where the DNA matches it firmly. Size tells how often a clone was seen (once, few, many) or the class of an expanded clone, and some rows leave it out.

v_call: TRBV5-8; j_call: TRBJ2-2; clone_size: few; d_call: TRBD2; cdr3_aa: CASRPLASGIGELFF; cdr3_nt: TGTGCCAGCAGACCCTTGGCTAGCGGAATCGGGGAGCTGTTTTTT
v_call: TRBV5-1; j_call: TRBJ1-3; clone_size: -; d_call: -; cdr3_aa: CASSYSGAGETTTIYF; cdr3_nt: TGCGCCAGCAGCTACTCAGGGGCAGGGGAAACAACCACCATATATTTT
v_call: TRBV5-1; j_call: TRBJ2-7; clone_size: -; d_call: -; cdr3_aa: CASSFQAASYEQYF; cdr3_nt: TGCGCCAGCAGCTTCCAAGCTGCCTCCTACGAGCAGTACTTC
v_call: TRBV10-3; j_call: TRBJ2-7; clone_size: -; d_call: TRBD2; cdr3_aa: CAISPGTSVFEQYF; cdr3_nt: TGTGCCATCAGCCCCGGGACTAGCGTATTCGAGCAGTACTTC
v_call: TRBV27; j_call: TRBJ1-2; clone_size: -; d_call: -; cdr3_aa: CASSLVPRGYGYTF; cdr3_nt: TGTGCCAGCAGTTTAGTACCAAGGGGCTATGGCTACACCTTC
v_call: TRBV5-1; j_call: TRBJ2-1; clone_size: few; d_call: TRBD1; cdr3_aa: CASRKTGESNEQFF; cdr3_nt: TGCGCCAGCAGGAAGACAGGGGAGAGCAATGAGCAGTTCTTC
v_call: TRBV30; j_call: TRBJ1-1; clone_size: -; d_call: TRBD1; cdr3_aa: CASRVGTATETEAFF; cdr3_nt: TGTGCCTCCCGAGTGGGGACAGCGACGGAGACTGAAGCTTTCTTT
v_call: TRBV4-2; j_call: TRBJ1-5; clone_size: -; d_call: -; cdr3_aa: CASSQDRLGPLQQPQHF; cdr3_nt: TGTGCCAGCAGCCAAGATCGTCTGGGCCCCCTGCAGCAGCCCCAGCATTTT
v_call: TRBV7-9; j_call: TRBJ2-1; clone_size: -; d_call: TRBD2; cdr3_aa: CASSRNLAGADNEQFF; cdr3_nt: TGTGCCAGCAGCCGCAATCTAGCGGGAGCAGACAATGAGCAGTTCTTC
v_call: TRBV30; j_call: TRBJ2-5; clone_size: -; d_call: TRBD1; cdr3_aa: CAWEWADRGPRETQYF; cdr3_nt: TGTGCCTGGGAATGGGCTGACAGGGGGCCCCGGGAGACCCAGTACTTC
v_call: TRBV5-6; j_call: TRBJ2-7; clone_size: -; d_call: TRBD1; cdr3_aa: CASTTRDRGIYEQYF; cdr3_nt: TGTGCCAGTACCACCCGGGACAGGGGGATCTACGAGCAGTACTTC
v_call: TRBV7-8; j_call: TRBJ1-6; clone_size: -; d_call: -; cdr3_aa: CASSLEENNSPLHF; cdr3_nt: TGTGCCAGCAGCTTAGAGGAGAATAATTCACCCCTCCACTTT
v_call: TRBV7-9; j_call: TRBJ1-3; clone_size: -; d_call: -; cdr3_aa: CASSSTNFSGNTIYF; cdr3_nt: TGTGCCAGCAGCTCCACCAACTTCTCTGGAAACACCATATATTTT
v_call: TRBV2; j_call: TRBJ1-2; clone_size: -; d_call: TRBD1; cdr3_aa: CASRGQGNYGYTF; cdr3_nt: TGTGCCAGCAGGGGACAGGGAAACTATGGCTACACCTTC
v_call: TRBV29-1; j_call: TRBJ1-1; clone_size: -; d_call: TRBD1; cdr3_aa: CSVVLLLQGMNTEAFF; cdr3_nt: TGCAGCGTGGTTCTCTTGTTACAGGGGATGAACACTGAAGCTTTCTTT
v_call: TRBV7-2; j_call: TRBJ1-4; clone_size: -; d_call: TRBD1; cdr3_aa: CASSLDRGANEKLFF; cdr3_nt: TGTGCCAGCAGCTTAGACAGGGGAGCTAATGAAAAACTGTTTTTT
v_call: TRBV23-1; j_call: TRBJ1-1; clone_size: -; d_call: -; cdr3_aa: CASIPWGGGEAFF; cdr3_nt: TGCGCCAGCATTCCGTGGGGGGGCGGCGAAGCTTTCTTT
v_call: TRBV18; j_call: TRBJ2-5; clone_size: -; d_call: TRBD2; cdr3_aa: CASSFTMVLAGESETQYF; cdr3_nt: TGTGCCAGCTCATTTACGATGGTATTAGCGGGGGAATCGGAGACCCAGTACTTC
v_call: TRBV5-5; j_call: TRBJ2-7; clone_size: -; d_call: -; cdr3_aa: CASSLAEGYDEQYF; cdr3_nt: TGTGCCAGCAGCTTGGCGGAGGGTTATGACGAGCAGTACTTC
v_call: TRBV27; j_call: TRBJ2-1; clone_size: -; d_call: -; cdr3_aa: CASSFVRLSYNEQFF; cdr3_nt: TGTGCCAGCTCCTTTGTTAGACTATCCTACAATGAGCAGTTCTTC
v_call: TRBV11-2; j_call: TRBJ1-2; clone_size: -; d_call: TRBD1; cdr3_aa: CASSLSDRGYGYTF; cdr3_nt: TGTGCCAGCAGCTTATCCGACAGGGGCTATGGCTACACCTTC
v_call: TRBV5-4; j_call: TRBJ2-2; clone_size: few; d_call: TRBD1; cdr3_aa: CASSPDRGLPGELFF; cdr3_nt: TGTGCCAGCAGCCCGGACAGGGGGCTCCCCGGGGAGCTGTTTTTT
v_call: TRBV7-2; j_call: TRBJ2-2; clone_size: -; d_call: TRBD2; cdr3_aa: CARPSGRATGELFF; cdr3_nt: TGTGCCAGACCAAGCGGGAGGGCCACCGGGGAGCTGTTTTTT